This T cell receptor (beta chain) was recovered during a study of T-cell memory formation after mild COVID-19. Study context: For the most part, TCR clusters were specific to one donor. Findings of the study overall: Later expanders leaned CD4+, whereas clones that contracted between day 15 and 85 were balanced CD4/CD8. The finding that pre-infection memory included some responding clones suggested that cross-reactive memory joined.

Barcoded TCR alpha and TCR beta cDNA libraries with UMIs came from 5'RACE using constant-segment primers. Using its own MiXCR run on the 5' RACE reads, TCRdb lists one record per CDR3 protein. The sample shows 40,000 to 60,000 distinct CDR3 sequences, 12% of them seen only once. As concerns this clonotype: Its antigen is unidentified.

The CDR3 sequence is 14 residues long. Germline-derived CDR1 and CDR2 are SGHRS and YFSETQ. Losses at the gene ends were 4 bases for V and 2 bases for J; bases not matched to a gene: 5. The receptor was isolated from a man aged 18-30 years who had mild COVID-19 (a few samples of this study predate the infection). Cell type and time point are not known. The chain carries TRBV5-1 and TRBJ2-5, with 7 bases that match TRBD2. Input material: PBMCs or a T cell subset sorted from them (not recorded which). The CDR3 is CASSPSGRQETQYF. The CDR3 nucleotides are TGCGCCAGCAGCCCTAGCGGTCGACAAGAGACCCAGTACTTC.